The 7 T cell receptor beta chains listed next were all sequenced from one sample in a study of long-term antiretroviral therapy in people with HIV. Researchers report immunoSEQ v3.0 was run at survey level. Using immunoSEQ multiplex PCR, the repertoire was profiled, and TCRdb retains in-frame clones only, with some absent. The repertoire has fewer than 35,000 clones, about three quarters of them found once; the top ten carry less than 9.5%. This specimen consisted of unsorted PBMCs, obtained 3.1 years after starting antiretroviral therapy. The receptors shown here come from a woman aged 45-65 years with HIV.

The V gene is TRBV11-2, the J gene TRBJ2-1; D is undetermined. There are 13 residues in the CDR3. The V end was cut by 5 bases, the J end by 9 bases, with 14 bases between. From germline, CDR1 is SGHAT and CDR2 FQNNGV. This chain's CDR3 is CASSLVVLTEQFF. CDR3 in DNA: TGTGCCAGCAGCCTAGTGGTACTCACTGAGCAGTTCTTC.

The chain employs TRBV5-5 and TRBJ2-1; D not resolved. The CDR3 runs 12 residues. V lost 0 bases and J 4 bases, leaving 2 bases between the germline ends. CDR1 and CDR2 (germline): SGHKS, YYEKEE (reference sequence). Here the CDR3 reads CASSLVYNEQFF. CDR3 nucleotide sequence: TGTGCCAGCAGCTTGGTGTACAATGAGCAGTTCTTC.

The count of this clone is one. The V gene is TRBV7-9, the J gene TRBJ2-2, with TRBD2 matching 8 bases. Germline V gene data show CDR1 as SEHNR and CDR2 as FQNEAQ (reference sequence). There are 15 residues in the CDR3. The junction had 4 bases not matched to a gene; V was cut back by 4 bases and J by 3 bases. CDR3 amino acids: CASSSAGAYTGELFF. CDR3 sequence (DNA): TGTGCCAGCAGCTCAGCGGGGGCGTACACCGGGGAGCTGTTTTTT.

This chain uses TRBV9 with TRBJ2-5, with D tentatively TRBD2 (5 bases). CDR1 is SGDLS, CDR2 YYNGEE, per germline. This CDR3 comprises 15 residues. V shed 0 bases and J shed 3 bases, with 12 bases lying between them. CDR3 sequence (DNA): TGTGCCAGCAGCGTAGACACTAGTAGGGAAGAGACCCAGTACTTC. This encodes CASSVDTSREETQYF.

The chain combines TRBV27 with TRBJ2-3; D perhaps matches TRBD2 (5 bases). There are 13 residues in the CDR3. The V end lost 3 bases, the J end lost 8 bases, and 12 bases lay between the germline ends. Germline values: CDR1 MNHEY, CDR2 SMNVEV (reference sequence). The CDR3: CASSLSSQITQYF. The CDR3 DNA reads TGTGCCAGCAGTTTGTCTAGCCAAATTACGCAGTATTTT.

The chain joins TRBV7-9 to TRBJ2-1; a possible D gene is TRBD2 (5 bases). With 5 bases removed from V and 6 bases from J, the gap between germline ends came to 11 bases. Germline V CDR1 and CDR2: SEHNR, FQNEAQ (reference sequence). The CDR3 runs 13 residues. This chain's CDR3 is CASSTTTSNEQFF. The CDR3 coding sequence is TGTGCCAGCAGCACGACAACTAGCAATGAGCAGTTCTTC.

This rearrangement joins TRBV6-5 to TRBJ2-7; D possibly corresponds to TRBD1 (5 bases). The germline V gene encodes CDR1 MNHEY and CDR2 SVGAGI. The CDR3 runs to 14 residues. V dropped 5 bases and J dropped 7 bases, with 18 bases sitting between them. DNA for the CDR3: TGTGCCAGCAGTCTTTCAGGGTCCGCCGGTGAGCAGTACTTC. Translating gives CASSLSGSAGEQYF.